The 14 T cell receptor beta chains below come from one sample, sequenced in a study of cytomegalovirus exposure and HLA in healthy donors. The assay was immunoSEQ multiplex PCR, and TCRdb's table has in-frame clones only and misses some. This table has fewer than 250,000 clones, around four fifths appearing once. Source material: PBMCs. These receptors all stem from a woman in her late teens or twenties in good health and CMV-seronegative.

The chain has TRBV4-1 and TRBJ2-3; 8 bases are a match to TRBD2. Trimming cost V 1 base and J 8 bases; bases outside gene matches: 14. The CDR3 is made up of 17 amino acids. From germline, CDR1 is MGHRA and CDR2 YSYEKL. CDR3 amino acids: CASSQVPAGGLGGTQYF. Here the CDR3 DNA reads TGCGCCAGCAGCCAAGTTCCTGCGGGGGGCCTCGGTGGTACGCAGTATTTT.

The chain is built from TRBV27 and TRBJ1-1; 7 bases line up with TRBD1. Trimming took 3 bases from V and 1 from J; bases not matched to a gene: 14. This CDR3 region has 18 residues. CDR1 is MNHEY, CDR2 SMNVEV, per germline (reference sequence). The CDR3 here is CASSFSVGRGTPNTEAFF. Written as DNA, the CDR3 is TGTGCCAGCAGTTTTTCGGTCGGCAGGGGGACTCCGAACACTGAAGCTTTCTTT.

The chain has TRBV11-1 and TRBJ1-4; 7 bases align to TRBD1. The length of the CDR3 is 14 residues. Germline V lookup: CDR1 SGHAT, CDR2 FQDESV (reference sequence). J gave up 6 bases and V 5 bases, and 6 bases lay outside the gene matches. CDR3 loop: CASSATGTHEKLFF. In DNA form, the CDR3 reads TGTGCCAGCAGCGCGACAGGGACCCATGAAAAACTGTTTTTT. Variable domain in full (rest from reference TRBV11-1 and TRBJ1-4): EAEVAQSPRYKITEKSQAVAFWCDPISGHATLYWYRQILGQGPELLVQFQDESVVDDSQLPKDRFSAERLKGVDSTLKIQPAELGDSAMYLCASSATGTHEKLFFGSGTQLSVL.

V is TRBV6-5 and J is TRBJ2-1; a possible D gene is TRBD2 (6 bases). The CDR3 is made up of 15 amino acids. Germline V gene data show CDR1 as MNHEY and CDR2 as SVGAGI. Trimming pared 2 bases from V and 10 bases from J, leaving 18 bases between. The CDR3 spells CASSYTRESLNEQFF. CDR3 DNA sequence: TGTGCCAGCAGTTACACGCGGGAATCCCTTAACGAGCAGTTCTTC.

The chain combines TRBV5-4 with TRBJ2-7; D might be TRBD1 or TRBD2, each matching 5 bases. The CDR3 consists of 14 residues. CDR1 and CDR2 from the germline V gene are SGHNT and YYREEE (reference sequence). V lost 4 bases to trimming and J lost 4 bases, with 15 bases between them. CDR3 sequence reads: CASSRDPNLYEQYF. For the CDR3, the DNA is TGTGCCAGCAGCAGGGACCCCAACCTTTACGAGCAGTACTTC.

The chain joins TRBV5-1 to TRBJ1-2, with 8 positions matching TRBD1. The CDR3 contains 16 residues. Germline V gene lookup returns CDR1 SGHRS and CDR2 YFSETQ. V was pared by 1 base and J by 0 bases, with 5 bases of the junction left unmatched. CDR3 sequence (DNA): TGCGCCAGCAGCTTGCAGGGGGCCATTGCTAACTATGGCTACACCTTC. Amino acid sequence: CASSLQGAIANYGYTF.

The chain couples TRBV6-6 to TRBJ1-5; D unclear. Trimming took 8 bases from V and 0 from J, leaving 11 bases between them. Germline V gives CDR1 MNHNY, CDR2 SVGAGI (reference sequence). The CDR3 covers 14 residues. CDR3 residues: CASRGENSNQPQHF. CDR3 nucleotide sequence: TGTGCCAGCCGCGGGGAAAATAGCAATCAGCCCCAGCATTTT.

This clone was detected only a few times. The gene calls are TRBV7-9 and TRBJ1-1, with no clear D. CDR3 length equals 15 residues. Germline V gene data show CDR1 as SEHNR and CDR2 as FQNEAQ (reference sequence). V was pared by 6 bases and J by 1 base, with 15 bases between. CDR3 bases: TGTGCCAGCAGACCAGAACGGGCCTCGAACACTGAAGCTTTCTTT. Translating gives CASRPERASNTEAFF.

V usage is TRBV15 and J usage is TRBJ2-7; tentatively, D is TRBD2 (6 bases). Deletions cut 5 bases from V and 0 bases from J, with 8 bases between. The CDR3 consists of 13 residues. Looked up from germline, CDR1 is LNHNV and CDR2 is YYDKDF (reference sequence). CDR3: CATSSGDSYEQYF. DNA for the CDR3: TGTGCCACCAGCTCGGGGGACTCCTACGAGCAGTACTTC.

The chain employs TRBV6-6 and TRBJ2-5; D gene unclear. Germline V gives CDR1 MNHNY, CDR2 SVGAGI (reference sequence). This CDR3 region has 12 residues. Trimming took 7 bases from V and 4 from J, leaving 10 bases between them. CDR3 loop: CASMGSGETQYF. The CDR3 DNA sequence: TGTGCCAGCATGGGTTCCGGAGAGACCCAGTACTTC.

The CDR3 loop is CATSRDIGWEGLDANEQFF. For the CDR3, the DNA is TGTGCCACCAGCAGAGATATAGGATGGGAGGGGCTGGATGCCAATGAGCAGTTCTTC. The rearrangement uses TRBV15 and TRBJ2-1; 7 nucleotides match TRBD2. From germline, CDR1 is LNHNV and CDR2 YYDKDF (reference sequence). V lost 0 bases, J lost 6 bases, and 17 bases stayed unmatched. This CDR3 comprises 19 residues.

The rearrangement joins TRBV5-6 to TRBJ2-5, with 10 bases identical to TRBD1. The V segment lost 1 base and the J segment 5 bases; nucleotides outside the gene matches: 5. This CDR3 has 15 residues. Germline values: CDR1 SGHDT, CDR2 YYEEEE. This CDR3 reads CASSLRDRGLETQYF. Here the CDR3 DNA reads TGTGCCAGCAGCTTGAGGGACAGGGGTTTGGAGACCCAGTACTTC.

J is TRBJ2-7 and V is TRBV5-1; perhaps TRBD1 as D (6 bases). V lost 4 bases, J lost 0 bases, and 20 bases lay in between. Germline loops: CDR1 SGHRS, CDR2 YFSETQ. The CDR3 has 17 residues. CDR3 residues: CASSPQEAGAYSYEQYF. In DNA form, the CDR3 reads TGCGCCAGCAGCCCCCAAGAGGCAGGGGCTTACTCCTACGAGCAGTACTTC.

The chain couples TRBV6-5 to TRBJ2-7; D is possibly TRBD1 (5 bases). V was pared by 2 bases and J by 4 bases, with 15 bases between. There are 15 residues in the CDR3. Germline V gene sequence: CDR1 MNHEY, CDR2 SVGAGI. CDR3 amino acids: CASSYRRREQYEQYF. The CDR3 nucleotides read TGTGCCAGCAGTTACCGGCGCAGGGAACAATACGAGCAGTACTTC.